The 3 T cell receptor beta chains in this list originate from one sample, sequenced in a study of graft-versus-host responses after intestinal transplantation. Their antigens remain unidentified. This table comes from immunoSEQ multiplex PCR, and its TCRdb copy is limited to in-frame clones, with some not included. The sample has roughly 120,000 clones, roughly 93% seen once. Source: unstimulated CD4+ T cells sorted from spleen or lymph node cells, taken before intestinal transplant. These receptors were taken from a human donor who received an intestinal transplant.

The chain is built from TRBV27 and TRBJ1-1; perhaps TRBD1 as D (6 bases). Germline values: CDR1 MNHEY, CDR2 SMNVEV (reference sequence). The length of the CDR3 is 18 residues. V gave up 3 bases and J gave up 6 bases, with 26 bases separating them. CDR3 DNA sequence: TGTGCCAGCAGTTTGCTACCCATTGGGACACCGAAGGCGCCTGAAGCTTTCTTT. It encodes CASSLLPIGTPKAPEAFF.

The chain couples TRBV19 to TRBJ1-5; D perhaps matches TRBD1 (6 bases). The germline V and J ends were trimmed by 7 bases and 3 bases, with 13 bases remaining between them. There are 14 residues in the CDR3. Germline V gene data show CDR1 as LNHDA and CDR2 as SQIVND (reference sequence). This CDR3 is CASNPGQYNQPQHF. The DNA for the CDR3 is TGTGCCAGTAACCCCGGACAGTACAATCAGCCCCAGCATTTT.

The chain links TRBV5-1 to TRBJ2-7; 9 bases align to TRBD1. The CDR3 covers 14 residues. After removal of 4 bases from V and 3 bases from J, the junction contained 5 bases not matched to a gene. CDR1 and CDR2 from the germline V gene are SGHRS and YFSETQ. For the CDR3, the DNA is TGCGCCAGCAGCCCGGGACAGGGCCTCTACGAGCAGTACTTC. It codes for CASSPGQGLYEQYF.